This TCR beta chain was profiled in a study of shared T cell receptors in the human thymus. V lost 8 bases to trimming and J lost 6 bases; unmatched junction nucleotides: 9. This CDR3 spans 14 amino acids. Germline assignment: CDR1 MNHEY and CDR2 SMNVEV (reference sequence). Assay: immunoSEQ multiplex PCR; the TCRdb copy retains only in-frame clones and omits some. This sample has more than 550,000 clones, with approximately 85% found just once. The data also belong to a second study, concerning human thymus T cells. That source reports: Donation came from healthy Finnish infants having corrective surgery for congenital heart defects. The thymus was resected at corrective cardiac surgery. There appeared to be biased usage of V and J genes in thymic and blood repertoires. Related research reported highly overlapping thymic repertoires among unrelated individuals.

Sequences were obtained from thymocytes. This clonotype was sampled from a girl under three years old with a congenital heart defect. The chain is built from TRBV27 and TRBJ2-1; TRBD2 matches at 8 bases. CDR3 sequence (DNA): TGTGCCAGCCTTAAAAGTCGGGGGGGCAATGAGCAGTTCTTC. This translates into CASLKSRGGNEQFF.